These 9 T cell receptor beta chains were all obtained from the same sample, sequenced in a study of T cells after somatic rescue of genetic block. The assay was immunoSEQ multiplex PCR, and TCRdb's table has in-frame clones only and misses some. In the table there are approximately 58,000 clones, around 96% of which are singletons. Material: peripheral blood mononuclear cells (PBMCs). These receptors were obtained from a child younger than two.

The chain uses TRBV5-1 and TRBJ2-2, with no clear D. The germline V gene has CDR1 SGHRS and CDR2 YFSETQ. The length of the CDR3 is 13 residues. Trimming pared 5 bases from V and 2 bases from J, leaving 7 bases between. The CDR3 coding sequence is TGCGCCAGCAGGGGCTTCAACACCGGGGAGCTGTTTTTT. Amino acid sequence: CASRGFNTGELFF.

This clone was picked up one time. DNA for the CDR3: TGCAGTGCTAGAGACAACAATGAGCAGTTCTTC. This gives the protein CSARDNNEQFF. V gene TRBV20-1 combines with J gene TRBJ2-1; D gene ambiguous. V lost 0 bases and J 5 bases, leaving 2 bases between the germline ends. From germline, CDR1 is DFQATT and CDR2 SNEGSKA (reference sequence). The CDR3 runs 11 residues.

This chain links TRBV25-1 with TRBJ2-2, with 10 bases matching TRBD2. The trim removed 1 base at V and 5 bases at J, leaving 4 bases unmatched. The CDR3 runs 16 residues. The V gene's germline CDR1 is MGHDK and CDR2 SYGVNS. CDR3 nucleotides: TGTGCCAGCAGTGAATTGGAGCGGGAGGGAACCGGGGAGCTGTTTTTT. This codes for CASSELEREGTGELFF.

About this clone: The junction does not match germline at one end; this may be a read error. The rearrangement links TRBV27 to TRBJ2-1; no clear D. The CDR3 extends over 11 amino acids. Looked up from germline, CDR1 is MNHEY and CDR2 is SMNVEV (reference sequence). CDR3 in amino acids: CASRFYNEQFF. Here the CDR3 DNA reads TGTGCCAGCCGTTTCTACAATGAGCAGTTCTTC.

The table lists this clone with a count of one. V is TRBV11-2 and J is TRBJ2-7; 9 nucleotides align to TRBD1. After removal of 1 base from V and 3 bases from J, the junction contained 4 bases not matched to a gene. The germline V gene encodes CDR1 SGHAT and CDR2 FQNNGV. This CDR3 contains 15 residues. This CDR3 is CASSLVSDRGYEQYF. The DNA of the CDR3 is TGTGCCAGCAGCTTAGTCTCGGACAGGGGCTACGAGCAGTACTTC.

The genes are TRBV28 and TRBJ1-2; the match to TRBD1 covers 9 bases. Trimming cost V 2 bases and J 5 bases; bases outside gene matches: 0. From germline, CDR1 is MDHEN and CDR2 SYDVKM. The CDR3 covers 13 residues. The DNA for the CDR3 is TGTGCCAGCAGTTTAGGGACAGGGTATGGCTACACCTTC. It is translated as CASSLGTGYGYTF.

The CDR3 bases are TGTGCCAGCAGTATGAACACTGAAGCTTTCTTT. This encodes CASSMNTEAFF. The gene calls are TRBV2 and TRBJ1-1; D unclear. This CDR3 has 11 amino acids. Between the trimmed V and J ends, which lost 5 bases and 0 bases, there was a span of 1 base. Germline CDR1 is SNHLY and CDR2 is FYNNEI. The full variable domain, in which reference TRBV2 and TRBJ1-1 provide the parts outside the CDR3, is EPEVTQTPSHQVTQMGQEVILRCVPISNHLYFYWYRQILGQKVEFLVSFYNNEISEKSEIFDDQFSVERPDGSNFTLKIRSTKLEDSAMYFCASSMNTEAFFGQGTRLTVV.

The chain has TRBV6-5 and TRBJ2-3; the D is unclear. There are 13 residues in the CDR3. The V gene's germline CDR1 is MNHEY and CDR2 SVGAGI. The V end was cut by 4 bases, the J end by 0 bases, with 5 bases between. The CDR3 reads CASSLGSTDTQYF. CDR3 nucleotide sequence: TGTGCCAGCAGTTTGGGGAGCACAGATACGCAGTATTTT.

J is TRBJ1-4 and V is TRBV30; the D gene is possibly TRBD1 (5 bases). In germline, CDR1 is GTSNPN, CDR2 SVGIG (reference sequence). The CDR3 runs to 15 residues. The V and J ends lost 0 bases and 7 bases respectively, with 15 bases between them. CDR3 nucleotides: TGTGCCTGGAGTGTACGGGGGATTTTAGGTGAAAAACTGTTTTTT. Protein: CAWSVRGILGEKLFF.